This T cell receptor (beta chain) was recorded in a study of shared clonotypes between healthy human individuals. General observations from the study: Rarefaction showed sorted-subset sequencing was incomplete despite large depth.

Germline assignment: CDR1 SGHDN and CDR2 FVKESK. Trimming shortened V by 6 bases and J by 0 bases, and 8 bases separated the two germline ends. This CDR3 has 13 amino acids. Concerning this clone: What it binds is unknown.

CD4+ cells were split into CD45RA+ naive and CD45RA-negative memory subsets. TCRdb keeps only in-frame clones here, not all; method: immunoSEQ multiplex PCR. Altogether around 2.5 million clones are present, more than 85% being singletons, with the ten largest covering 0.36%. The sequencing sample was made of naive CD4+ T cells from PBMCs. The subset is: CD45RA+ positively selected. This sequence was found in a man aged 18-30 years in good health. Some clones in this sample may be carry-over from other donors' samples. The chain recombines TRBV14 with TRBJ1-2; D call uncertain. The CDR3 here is CASSWSANYGYTF. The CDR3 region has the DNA TGTGCCAGCAGTTGGTCGGCTAACTATGGCTACACCTTC.